A selection of T cell receptor beta chains follows, all from one sample in a study of T cell responses to AZD1222 COVID-19 vaccine. TCRdb keeps only in-frame clones here, not all; method: immunoSEQ multiplex PCR. Of 90,000 to 120,000 clones detected, 93% appear once; the ten largest clones hold approximately 4.7%. The sequencing here drew on peripheral blood, taken on day 0 of AZD1222 vaccination. The source of these receptors is an adult in good health. The CDR3 runs from the conserved cysteine through the conserved F or W. The D gene is left open where the match is weak. Some rows mark clone size as missing; the rest say once, few, many or name a class of expanded clone.

clone_size	d_call	j_call	v_call	cdr3_aa	cdr3_nt
once	TRBD2	TRBJ2-1	TRBV5-5	CASSLGLAGPSYNEQFF	TGTGCCAGCAGCCTCGGACTAGCGGGGCCCTCCTACAATGAGCAGTTCTTC
medium-sized	-	TRBJ2-6	TRBV4-2	CASSQDVNSGANVLTF	TGTGCCAGCAGCCAAGATGTGAACTCTGGGGCCAACGTCCTGACTTTC
-	TRBD1	TRBJ2-7	TRBV18	CASSQQGYEQYF	TGTGCCAGCTCACAACAGGGGTACGAGCAGTACTTC
few	-	TRBJ1-5	TRBV19	CASKYGPDQPQHF	TGTGCCAGTAAGTATGGACCCGATCAGCCCCAGCATTTT
-	-	TRBJ1-2	TRBV9	CASSVDGGGGYTF	TGTGCCAGCAGCGTAGACGGGGGCGGGGGCTACACCTTC
-	TRBD2	TRBJ2-1	TRBV18	CASSPRGSGNEQFF	TGTGCCAGCTCACCACGCGGGAGCGGGAATGAGCAGTTCTTC
-	-	TRBJ1-6	TRBV21-1	CASSKEGSWVISQF	TGTGCCAGCAGCAAAGAAGGGAGTTGGGTCATATCCCAGTTT
-	-	TRBJ1-2	TRBV5-1	CASSLDRAGGYTF	TGCGCCAGCAGCTTGGACAGGGCGGGTGGCTACACCTTC
-	-	TRBJ2-5	TRBV27	CASRRQPQATQYF	TGTGCCAGCAGACGACAGCCCCAAGCAACCCAGTACTTC
-	-	TRBJ1-5	TRBV11-2	CASSLVSQGGQPQHF	TGTGCCAGCAGCTTAGTTTCACAGGGTGGCCAGCCCCAGCATTTT
once	-	TRBJ1-4	TRBV4-1	CASSHRAAVGKLFF	TGCGCCAGCAGCCATCGAGCGGCGGTCGGAAAACTGTTTTTT
-	TRBD1	TRBJ1-2	TRBV28	CASSLNGQDGYTF	TGTGCCAGCAGTTTAAACGGACAGGATGGCTACACCTTC
-	-	TRBJ1-6	TRBV9	CASSVSSSYNSPLHF	TGTGCCAGCAGCGTTTCGAGCTCCTATAATTCACCCCTCCACTTT
-	-	TRBJ2-2	TRBV18	CASSPEGPGELFF	TGTGCCAGCTCACCGGAGGGGCCCGGGGAGCTGTTTTTT
-	-	TRBJ1-5	TRBV27	CASSFLGGQPQHF	TGTGCCAGCAGTTTTCTAGGAGGCCAGCCCCAGCATTTT
-	-	TRBJ1-2	TRBV5-5	CASSADSQLDYGYTF	TGTGCCAGCAGCGCGGACAGCCAATTAGACTATGGCTACACCTTC
-	-	TRBJ2-2	TRBV7-7	CASRPYSDTGELFF	TGTGCTAGCAGGCCCTATTCAGACACCGGGGAGCTGTTTTTT
-	TRBD1	TRBJ2-6	TRBV19	CASRTGGPAGANVLTF	TGTGCCAGTAGGACAGGGGGGCCTGCTGGGGCCAACGTCCTGACTTTC
-	TRBD1	TRBJ1-2	TRBV18	CASSPTGDPGGYTF	TGTGCCAGCTCACCTACAGGGGACCCTGGGGGCTACACCTTC
-	-	TRBJ2-2	TRBV5-1	CASNNGTGELFF	TGCGCCAGCAATAACGGCACCGGGGAGCTGTTTTTT
-	-	TRBJ1-2	TRBV30	CAWSVAHNYGYTF	TGTGCCTGGAGTGTAGCACATAACTATGGCTACACCTTC
once	-	TRBJ1-5	TRBV7-2	CASSLAGRNQPQHF	TGTGCCAGCAGCTTAGCGGGACGCAATCAGCCCCAGCATTTT
-	-	TRBJ2-1	TRBV10-3	CAISESRLGGEQFF	TGTGCCATCAGTGAGTCGCGGTTGGGGGGTGAGCAGTTCTTC
-	-	TRBJ2-2	TRBV5-1	CASSLESQADTGELFF	TGCGCCAGCAGCTTGGAGTCACAGGCCGACACCGGGGAGCTGTTTTTT
once	-	TRBJ2-5	TRBV12-2	CASRFLRKETQYF	TGTGCAAGTCGCTTCTTGAGAAAAGAGACCCAGTACTTC
-	-	TRBJ2-1	TRBV5-4	CASSLGGLTYNEQFF	TGTGCCAGCAGCTTGGGCGGGCTCACCTACAATGAGCAGTTCTTC
once	-	TRBJ1-1	TRBV5-1	CASRRGQNTEAFF	TGCGCCAGCAGACGTGGGCAAAACACTGAAGCTTTCTTT
-	TRBD1	TRBJ1-1	TRBV18	CASSPPNRGKNTEAFF	TGTGCCAGCTCACCACCGAACAGGGGAAAGAACACTGAAGCTTTCTTT
-	-	TRBJ2-7	TRBV7-2	CASSLASGEAYEQYF	TGTGCCAGCAGCTTAGCGTCCGGGGAAGCCTACGAGCAGTACTTC
-	-	TRBJ2-7	TRBV28	CASSSPGHLYEQYF	TGTGCCAGCAGTTCTCCGGGACACCTATACGAGCAGTACTTC
-	TRBD1	TRBJ2-2	TRBV9	CASSFRSGGTGELFF	TGTGCCAGCAGCTTTCGCTCAGGGGGCACCGGGGAGCTGTTTTTT
-	TRBD2	TRBJ2-3	TRBV5-1	CASSGGTSGSTSGTQYF	TGCGCCAGCAGCGGCGGGACTAGCGGGAGTACCAGCGGTACGCAGTATTTT
-	TRBD2	TRBJ2-3	TRBV30	CAWIGSGRKSTQYF	TGTGCCTGGATCGGAAGCGGGAGAAAGAGTACGCAGTATTTT
-	-	TRBJ2-1	TRBV7-3	CASSPPEGGQQFF	TGTGCCAGCAGCCCGCCAGAAGGTGGGCAACAGTTCTTC
-	-	TRBJ2-1	TRBV7-2	CASSLAIRSSYNEQFF	TGTGCCAGCAGCTTAGCGATAAGGTCTTCCTACAATGAGCAGTTCTTC
-	-	TRBJ1-4	TRBV30	CAWSQAGRRGEKLFF	TGTGCCTGGAGTCAAGCCGGACGGCGAGGTGAAAAACTGTTTTTT
-	TRBD2	TRBJ2-1	TRBV5-1	CASSQGLAGNEQFF	TGCGCCAGCAGCCAGGGACTAGCCGGCAATGAGCAGTTCTTC
-	-	TRBJ2-3	TRBV10-3	CAISPFFPSTDTQYF	TGTGCCATCAGTCCTTTCTTTCCTAGCACAGATACGCAGTATTTT
-	-	TRBJ2-3	TRBV7-3	CASSLQGQSTDTQYF	TGTGCCAGCAGCTTACAAGGACAATCCACAGATACGCAGTATTTT
-	-	TRBJ2-7	TRBV11-2	CASSLLPPSSYEQYF	TGTGCCAGCAGCTTATTACCACCGAGCTCCTACGAGCAGTACTTC
-	-	TRBJ2-5	TRBV7-2	CASSLGAGFQETQYF	TGTGCCAGCAGCTTAGGGGCAGGGTTCCAGGAGACCCAGTACTTC
-	TRBD2	TRBJ2-5	TRBV28	CASSPLAGGAETQYF	TGTGCCAGCAGCCCACTAGCGGGAGGGGCGGAGACCCAGTACTTC
-	-	TRBJ2-5	TRBV21-1	CASNPDGEETQYF	TGTGCCAGCAACCCGGACGGGGAAGAGACCCAGTACTTC
-	TRBD2	TRBJ2-1	TRBV28	CASSSAGVANEQFF	TGTGCCAGCAGTTCAGCGGGAGTCGCCAATGAGCAGTTCTTC
-	-	TRBJ1-6	TRBV27	CASSPSRPSTSPLHF	TGTGCCAGCAGCCCTTCTAGACCCTCGACTTCACCCCTCCACTTT
-	TRBD1	TRBJ1-3	TRBV4-3	CASSQERTGLRNTIYF	TGCGCCAGCAGCCAAGAACGGACAGGTCTGAGAAACACCATATATTTT
-	TRBD1	TRBJ2-3	TRBV11-2	CASSPTGGVLDTQYF	TGTGCCAGCAGCCCGACAGGGGGCGTGTTGGATACGCAGTATTTT
-	-	TRBJ2-3	TRBV6-2/TRBV6-3	CASSYRGNTDTQYF	TGTGCCAGCAGTTACCGGGGGAACACAGATACGCAGTATTTT
-	TRBD1	TRBJ1-6	TRBV3-1/TRBV3-2	CASSLRQGRNSPLHF	TGTGCCAGCAGCCTTAGACAGGGGCGAAATTCACCCCTCCACTTT